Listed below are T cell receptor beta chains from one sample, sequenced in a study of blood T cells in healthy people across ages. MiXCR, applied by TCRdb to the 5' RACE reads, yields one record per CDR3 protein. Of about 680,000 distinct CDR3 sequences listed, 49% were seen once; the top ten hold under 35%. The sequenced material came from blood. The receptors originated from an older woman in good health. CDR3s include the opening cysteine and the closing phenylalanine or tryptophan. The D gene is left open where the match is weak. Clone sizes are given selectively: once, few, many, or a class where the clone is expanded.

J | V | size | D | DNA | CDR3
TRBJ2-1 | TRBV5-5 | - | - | TGTGCCAGCAGCTTGGAGGCACCCCAAGAGACCCAGTTCTTC | CASSLEAPQETQFF
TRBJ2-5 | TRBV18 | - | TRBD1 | TGTGCCAGCTCACCAATGAGGGGGCGGCAAGAGACCCAGTACTTC | CASSPMRGRQETQYF
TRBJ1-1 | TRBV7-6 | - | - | TGTGCCAGCAGCTTAATTCTGGGAACTGAAGCTTTCTTT | CASSLILGTEAFF
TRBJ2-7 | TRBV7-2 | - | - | TGTGCCAGCACTACCAGAGCCTACGAGCAGTACTTC | CASTTRAYEQYF
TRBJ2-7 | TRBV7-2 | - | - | TGTGCCAGCAGACCGGACGGTCACTACGAGCAGTACTTC | CASRPDGHYEQYF
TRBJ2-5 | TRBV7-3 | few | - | TGTGCCAGCAGCTTGACTCCGGGACCTCAAGAGACCCAGTACTTC | CASSLTPGPQETQYF
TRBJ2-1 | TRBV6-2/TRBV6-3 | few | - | TGTGCCAGCAGTTATATGACAACTGAGCAGTTCTTC | CASSYMTTEQFF
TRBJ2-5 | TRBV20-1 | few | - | TGCAGTGCTAGAGCCCCGACAGGCGTCCAAGAGACCCAGTACTTC | CSARAPTGVQETQYF
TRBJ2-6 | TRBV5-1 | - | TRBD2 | TGCGTCAGCAGCTCCGGGACTACCAACTCTGGGGCCAACGTCCTGACTTTC | CVSSSGTTNSGANVLTF
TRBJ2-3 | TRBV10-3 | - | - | TGTGCCATCAGTGAGTCGGCCCCCGGTACGCAGTATTTT | CAISESAPGTQYF
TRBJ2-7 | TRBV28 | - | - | TGTGCCAGCAGTTTAGGACAAAGCGAGCAGTACTTC | CASSLGQSEQYF
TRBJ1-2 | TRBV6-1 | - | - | TGTGCCAGCAGTCCCTCAACGGCTTTCTATGGCTACACCTTC | CASSPSTAFYGYTF
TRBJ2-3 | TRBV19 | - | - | TGTGCCAGTAGCCCACAGGAGAGCACAGATACGCAGTATTTT | CASSPQESTDTQYF
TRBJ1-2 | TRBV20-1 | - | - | TGCAGTGCTAGAGATCCTAGGACTAACTATGGCTACACCTTC | CSARDPRTNYGYTF
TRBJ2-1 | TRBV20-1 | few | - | TGCAGTGCTAGAGATTGGGGGTATGAGCAGTTCTTC | CSARDWGYEQFF
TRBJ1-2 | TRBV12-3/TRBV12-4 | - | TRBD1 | TGTGCCAGCAGCTATGGACAGGGTGGTGGCTACACCTTC | CASSYGQGGGYTF
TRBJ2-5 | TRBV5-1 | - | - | TGCGCCAGCAGCTCGGACACTAACGGGGCCCAAGAGACCCAGTACTTC | CASSSDTNGAQETQYF
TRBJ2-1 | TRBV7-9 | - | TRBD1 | TGTGCCAGCAGCTTAGGGGACAGCCCCTACAATGAGCAGTTCTTC | CASSLGDSPYNEQFF
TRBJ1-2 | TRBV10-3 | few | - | TGTGCCATCAGCGCACAGGCTAACCGGGACTATGGCTACACCTTC | CAISAQANRDYGYTF
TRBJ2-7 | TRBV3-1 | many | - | TGTGCCAGCAGCCAAGATTACTACGAGCAGTACTTC | CASSQDYYEQYF
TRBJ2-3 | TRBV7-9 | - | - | TGTGCCAGCAGCTTACCGGGCCAGGCAGGGGATACGCAGTATTTT | CASSLPGQAGDTQYF
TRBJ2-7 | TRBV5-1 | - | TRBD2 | TGCGCCAGCGGGACTAGCGGGGACTCCTACGAGCAGTACTTC | CASGTSGDSYEQYF
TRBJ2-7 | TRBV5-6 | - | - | TGTGCCAGCGCAGCCTGGGGGACCTACGAGCAGTACTTC | CASAAWGTYEQYF
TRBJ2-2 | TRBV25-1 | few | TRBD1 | TGTGCCAGTACGAGACAGGGCGGATCCGGGGAGCTGTTTTTT | CASTRQGGSGELFF
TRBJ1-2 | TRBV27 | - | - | TGTGCCAGCAGTTTTGTAGTCCAAGGGTGGGCCGGCGGCTACACCTTC | CASSFVVQGWAGGYTF
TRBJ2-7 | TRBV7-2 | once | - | TGTGCCAGCAGCCCCGCGGGGCAGAGGGATGAGCAGTACTTC | CASSPAGQRDEQYF
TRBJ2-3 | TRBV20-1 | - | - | TGCAGTGCTAGAGATCACGGGACTAGCACAGATACGCAGTATTTT | CSARDHGTSTDTQYF
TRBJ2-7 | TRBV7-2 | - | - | TGTGCCGGCAGCTTAGCCTCCACTACCCTAACCCCCTACGAGCAGTACTTC | CAGSLASTTLTPYEQYF
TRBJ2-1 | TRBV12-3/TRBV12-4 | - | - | TGTGCCAGCAGTCCTCATACTAGACCATCGTACGATGAGCAGTTCTTC | CASSPHTRPSYDEQFF
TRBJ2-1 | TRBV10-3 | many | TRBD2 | TGTGCCATCAGTGCCCAACTAGCGGGAGCAGGCAATGAGCAGTTCTTC | CAISAQLAGAGNEQFF
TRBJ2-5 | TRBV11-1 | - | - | TGTGCCAGCAGCCTACAGGGAAGTGGTCAAGAGACCCAGTACTTC | CASSLQGSGQETQYF
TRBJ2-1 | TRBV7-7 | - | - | TGTGCCAGCAAACGAGGACGATACAATGAGCAGTTCTTC | CASKRGRYNEQFF
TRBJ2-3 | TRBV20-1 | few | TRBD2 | TGCAGTGCTAGAGCATACTTAGCGGGAGTCTGGGATACGCAGTATTTT | CSARAYLAGVWDTQYF
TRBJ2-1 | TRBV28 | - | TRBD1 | TGTGCCAGCAGTGCGTCCGGGACAGGCATCTACAATGAGCAGTTCTTC | CASSASGTGIYNEQFF
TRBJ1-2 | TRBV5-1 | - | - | TGCGCCAGCAGCCAAGGGACGGGTGGCTATGGCTACACCTTC | CASSQGTGGYGYTF
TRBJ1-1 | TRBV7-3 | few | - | TGTGCCAGCAGCTTGACGGCGGGGTCAAACACTGAAGCTTTCTTT | CASSLTAGSNTEAFF
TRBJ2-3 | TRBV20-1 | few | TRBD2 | TGCAGTGCTAAGCGGGGGGTGAATACGCAGTATTTT | CSAKRGVNTQYF
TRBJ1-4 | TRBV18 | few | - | TGTGCCAGCTCAGCCGCGGGGTTCGGATTTGAAAAACTGTTTTTT | CASSAAGFGFEKLFF